These T cell receptor beta chains were read from a single sample in a study of CD8 T cells in ankylosing spondylitis. TCRdb re-called the 5' RACE reads through MiXCR, storing one row per CDR3 protein. In the table there are more than 150,000 distinct CDR3 sequences, 15% to 20% of which are singletons. The specimen was blood, either unsorted or a sorted T cell fraction (not recorded which). The receptors stem from a male donor aged 5 to 29 with ankylosing spondylitis or in good health (not recorded which). The CDR3 runs from the conserved cysteine through the conserved F or W. Each record gives: V gene, CDR3 protein.

>TRBV5-1
CASSLAERGADTQYF
>TRBV20-1
CSASIPGTSGRAMFF
>TRBV27
CATTTGDENIQYF
>TRBV20-1
CSARDNRIRQGPMNTEAFF
>TRBV5-5
CASSSTGQQETQYF
>TRBV29-1
CSVEDGGQGSTDTQYF
>TRBV20-1
CSARDRGHEQFF
>TRBV20-1
CSARPGQGHEQYF
>TRBV5-1
CASSWEDYSGELFF
>TRBV29-1
CSVDTGGEKLFF
>TRBV5-1
CASSPTLGGAQYF
>TRBV18
CASSPEGFGGSSYNEQFF
>TRBV18
CASSPGANINGYTF
>TRBV24-1
CATSSGAHPYNEQFF
>TRBV5-6
CASSLDRQVNSPLHF
>TRBV7-9
CASSPRRVGTNEQFF
>TRBV30
CAWRKTGGLDQPQHF